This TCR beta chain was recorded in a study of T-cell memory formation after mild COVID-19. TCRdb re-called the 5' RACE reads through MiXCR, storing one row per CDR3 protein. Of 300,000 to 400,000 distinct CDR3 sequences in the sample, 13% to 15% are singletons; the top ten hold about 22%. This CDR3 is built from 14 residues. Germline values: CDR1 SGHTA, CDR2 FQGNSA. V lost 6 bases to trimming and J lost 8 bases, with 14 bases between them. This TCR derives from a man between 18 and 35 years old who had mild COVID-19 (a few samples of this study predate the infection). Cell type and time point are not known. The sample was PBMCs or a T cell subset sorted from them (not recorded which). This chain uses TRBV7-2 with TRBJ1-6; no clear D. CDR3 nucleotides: TGTGCCAGCAGTTGGGGAGGTTCCCATTCACCCCTCCACTTT. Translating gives CASSWGGSHSPLHF.